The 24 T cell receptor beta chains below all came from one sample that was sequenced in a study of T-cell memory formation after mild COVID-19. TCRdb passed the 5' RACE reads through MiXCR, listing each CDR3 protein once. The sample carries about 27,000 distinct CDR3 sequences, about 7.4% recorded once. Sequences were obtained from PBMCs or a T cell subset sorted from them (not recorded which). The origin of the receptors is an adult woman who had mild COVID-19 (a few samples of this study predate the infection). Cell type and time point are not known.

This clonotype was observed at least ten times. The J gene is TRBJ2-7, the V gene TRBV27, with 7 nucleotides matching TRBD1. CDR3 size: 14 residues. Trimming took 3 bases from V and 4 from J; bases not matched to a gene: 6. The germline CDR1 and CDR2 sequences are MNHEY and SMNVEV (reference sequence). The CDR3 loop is CASSFSGTVYEQYF. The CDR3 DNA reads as TGTGCCAGCAGTTTTTCCGGGACAGTTTACGAGCAGTACTTC.

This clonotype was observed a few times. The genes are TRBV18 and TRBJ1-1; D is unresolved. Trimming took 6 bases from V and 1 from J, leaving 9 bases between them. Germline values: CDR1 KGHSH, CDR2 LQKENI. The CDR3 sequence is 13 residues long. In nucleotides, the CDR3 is TGTGCCAGCTCGCGGACCCAGAACACTGAAGCTTTCTTT. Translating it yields CASSRTQNTEAFF.

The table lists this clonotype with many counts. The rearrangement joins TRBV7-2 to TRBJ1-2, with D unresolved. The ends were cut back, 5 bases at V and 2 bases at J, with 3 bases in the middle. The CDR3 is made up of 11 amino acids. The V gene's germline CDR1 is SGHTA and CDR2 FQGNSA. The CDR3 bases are TGTGCCAGCAGCGCCAACTATGGCTACACCTTC. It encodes CASSANYGYTF.

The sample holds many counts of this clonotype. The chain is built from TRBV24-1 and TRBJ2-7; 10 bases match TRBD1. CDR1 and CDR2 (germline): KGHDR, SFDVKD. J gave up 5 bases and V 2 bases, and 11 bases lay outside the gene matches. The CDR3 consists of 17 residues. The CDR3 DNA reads TGTGCCACCAGTGATTCCCGGGGAAAGACAGGGGGCAACGAGCAGTACTTC. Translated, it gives CATSDSRGKTGGNEQYF.

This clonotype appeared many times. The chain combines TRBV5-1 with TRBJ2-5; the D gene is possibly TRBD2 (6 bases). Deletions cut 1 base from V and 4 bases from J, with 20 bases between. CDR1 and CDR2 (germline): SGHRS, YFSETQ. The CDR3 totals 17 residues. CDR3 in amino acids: CASSLSGRSGLSETQYF. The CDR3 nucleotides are TGCGCCAGCAGCTTGAGTGGGAGGTCAGGGTTATCAGAGACCCAGTACTTC.

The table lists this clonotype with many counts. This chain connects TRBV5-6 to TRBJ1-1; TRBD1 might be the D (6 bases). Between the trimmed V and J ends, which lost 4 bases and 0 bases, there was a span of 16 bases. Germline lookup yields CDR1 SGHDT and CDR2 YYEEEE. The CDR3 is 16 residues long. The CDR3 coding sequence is TGTGCCAGCAGCCGACCCCGGACAGCGATGAACACTGAAGCTTTCTTT. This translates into CASSRPRTAMNTEAFF.

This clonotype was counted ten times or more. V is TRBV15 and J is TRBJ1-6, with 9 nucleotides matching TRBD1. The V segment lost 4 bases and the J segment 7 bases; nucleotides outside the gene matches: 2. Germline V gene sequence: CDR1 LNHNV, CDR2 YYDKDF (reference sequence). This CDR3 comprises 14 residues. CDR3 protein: CATSKDRGNSPLHF. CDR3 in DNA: TGTGCCACCAGCAAAGACAGGGGGAATTCACCCCTCCACTTT.

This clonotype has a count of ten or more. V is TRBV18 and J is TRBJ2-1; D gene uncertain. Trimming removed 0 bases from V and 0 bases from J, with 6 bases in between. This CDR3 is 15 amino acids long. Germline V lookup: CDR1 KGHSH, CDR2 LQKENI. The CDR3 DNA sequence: TGTGCCAGCTCACCACCGTCTCTCTCCTACAATGAGCAGTTCTTC. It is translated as CASSPPSLSYNEQFF.

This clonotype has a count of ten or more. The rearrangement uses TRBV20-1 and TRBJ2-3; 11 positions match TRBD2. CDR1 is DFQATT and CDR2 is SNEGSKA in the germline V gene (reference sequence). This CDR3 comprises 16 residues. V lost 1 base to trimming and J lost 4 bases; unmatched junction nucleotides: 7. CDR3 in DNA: TGCAGTGCTAGAGTCCTTAGCGGGAGGGCCCCAGATACGCAGTATTTT. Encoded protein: CSARVLSGRAPDTQYF.

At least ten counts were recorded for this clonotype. The CDR3, as DNA: TGCGCCAGCAGCCCGGGACAGCCGCAAGAGACCCAGTACTTC. Translation: CASSPGQPQETQYF. The chain uses TRBV5-1 and TRBJ2-5, with TRBD1 matching 7 bases. The CDR3 totals 14 residues. Germline loops: CDR1 SGHRS, CDR2 YFSETQ. The V segment lost 4 bases and the J segment 2 bases; nucleotides outside the gene matches: 5.

The CDR3 reads CASSYSNQAAYEQYF. Here the CDR3 DNA reads TGTGCCAGCAGTTACTCGAACCAGGCGGCCTACGAGCAGTACTTC. The V gene is TRBV6-5, the J gene TRBJ2-7; no reliable D call. CDR3 size: 15 residues. Between the trimmed V and J ends, which lost 0 bases and 2 bases, there was a span of 11 bases. The germline V gene encodes CDR1 MNHEY and CDR2 SVGAGI.

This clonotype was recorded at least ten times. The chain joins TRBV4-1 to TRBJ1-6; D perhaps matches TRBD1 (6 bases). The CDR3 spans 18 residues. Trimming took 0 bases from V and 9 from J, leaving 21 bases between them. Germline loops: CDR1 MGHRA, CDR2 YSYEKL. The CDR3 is CASSQEVRGTVGGSPLHF. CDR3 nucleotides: TGCGCCAGCAGCCAAGAAGTAAGGGGGACGGTGGGTGGTTCACCCCTCCACTTT.

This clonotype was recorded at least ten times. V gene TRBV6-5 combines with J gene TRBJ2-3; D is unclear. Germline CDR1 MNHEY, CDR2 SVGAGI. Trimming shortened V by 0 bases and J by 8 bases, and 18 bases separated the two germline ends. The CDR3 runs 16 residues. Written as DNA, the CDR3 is TGTGCCAGCAGTTACTCGAAGGAACTCGCCTCTAGTACGCAGTATTTT. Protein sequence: CASSYSKELASSTQYF.

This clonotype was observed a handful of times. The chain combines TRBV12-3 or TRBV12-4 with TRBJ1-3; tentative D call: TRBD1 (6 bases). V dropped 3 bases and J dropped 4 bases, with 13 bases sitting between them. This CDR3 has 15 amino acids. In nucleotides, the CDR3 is TGTGCCAGCAGTTTTGAGGGGGGTATGGGAAACACCATATATTTT. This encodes CASSFEGGMGNTIYF.

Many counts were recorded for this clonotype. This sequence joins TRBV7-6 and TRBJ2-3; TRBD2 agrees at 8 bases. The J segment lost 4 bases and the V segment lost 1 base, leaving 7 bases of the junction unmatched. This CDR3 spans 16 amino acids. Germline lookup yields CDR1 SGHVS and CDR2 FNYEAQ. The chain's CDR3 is CASSLVGGALADTQYF. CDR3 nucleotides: TGTGCCAGCAGCTTAGTCGGGGGGGCTTTGGCAGATACGCAGTATTTT.

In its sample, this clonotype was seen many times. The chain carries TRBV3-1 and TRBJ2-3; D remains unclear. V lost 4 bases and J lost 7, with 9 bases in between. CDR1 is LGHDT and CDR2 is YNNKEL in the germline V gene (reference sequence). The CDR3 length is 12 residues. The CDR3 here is CASSLHANTQYF. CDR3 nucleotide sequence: TGTGCCAGCAGCCTACACGCGAATACGCAGTATTTT.

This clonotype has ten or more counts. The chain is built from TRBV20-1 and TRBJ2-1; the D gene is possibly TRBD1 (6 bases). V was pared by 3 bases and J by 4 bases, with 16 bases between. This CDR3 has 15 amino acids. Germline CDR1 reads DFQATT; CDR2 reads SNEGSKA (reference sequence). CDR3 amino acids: CSASTRQRGYNEQFF. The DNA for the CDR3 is TGCAGTGCTAGTACCCGACAGAGGGGGTACAATGAGCAGTTCTTC.

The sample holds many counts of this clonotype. Here the CDR3 DNA reads TGCGCCAGCAGCCAAGAGAACGGGCGCTCCTACGAGCAGTACTTC. The encoded protein is CASSQENGRSYEQYF. The chain is built from TRBV4-1 and TRBJ2-7; D gene ambiguous. The V end was cut by 0 bases, the J end by 0 bases, with 9 bases between. This CDR3 spans 15 amino acids. Germline V lookup: CDR1 MGHRA, CDR2 YSYEKL.

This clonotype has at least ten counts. CDR3 in amino acids: CATKREGRTDTQYF. The CDR3 DNA reads TGTGCCACCAAGCGGGAGGGTCGCACAGATACGCAGTATTTT. This sequence joins TRBV6-5 and TRBJ2-3; 10 bases line up with TRBD2. Germline V gives CDR1 MNHEY, CDR2 SVGAGI. The CDR3 spans 14 residues. J gave up 1 base and V 10 bases, and 5 bases lay outside the gene matches.

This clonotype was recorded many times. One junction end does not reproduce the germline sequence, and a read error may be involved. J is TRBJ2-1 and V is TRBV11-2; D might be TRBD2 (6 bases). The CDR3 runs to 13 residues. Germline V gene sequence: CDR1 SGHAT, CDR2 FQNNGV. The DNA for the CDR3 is TGTGCCAGCAGCTCACCTACTAGCCTCCAGACCTCCTTC. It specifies CASSSPTSLQTSF.

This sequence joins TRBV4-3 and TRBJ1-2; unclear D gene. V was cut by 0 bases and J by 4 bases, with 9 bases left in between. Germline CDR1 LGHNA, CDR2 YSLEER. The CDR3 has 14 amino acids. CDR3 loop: CASSQDRTAYGYTF. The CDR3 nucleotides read TGCGCCAGCAGCCAAGACAGAACCGCCTATGGCTACACCTTC.

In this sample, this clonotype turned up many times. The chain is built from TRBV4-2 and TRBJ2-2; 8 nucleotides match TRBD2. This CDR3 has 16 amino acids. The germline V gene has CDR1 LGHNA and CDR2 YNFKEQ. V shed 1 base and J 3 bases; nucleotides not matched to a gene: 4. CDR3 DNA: TGTGCCAGCAGCCAAGTCGGCGGGGGGCACACCGGGGAGCTGTTTTTT. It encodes CASSQVGGGHTGELFF.

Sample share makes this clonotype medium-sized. The CDR3 spells CASSLGDRNQPQHF. The CDR3 bases are TGCGCCAGCAGCTTGGGGGACAGAAATCAGCCCCAGCATTTT. V and J are TRBV5-1 and TRBJ1-5; 7 positions match TRBD1. CDR1 SGHRS and CDR2 YFSETQ come from the germline V gene. The CDR3 length is 14 residues. V gave up 0 bases and J gave up 4 bases; unmatched junction bases: 1.

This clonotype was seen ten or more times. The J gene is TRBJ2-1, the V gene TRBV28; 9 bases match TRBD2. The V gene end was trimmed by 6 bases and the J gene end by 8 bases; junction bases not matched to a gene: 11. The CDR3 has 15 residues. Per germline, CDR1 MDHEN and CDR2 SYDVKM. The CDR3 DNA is TGTGCCAGCAGCCCCCCCAGCGGGGGGACCTATGAGCAGTTCTTC. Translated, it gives CASSPPSGGTYEQFF.